The 27 T cell receptor beta chains reported below all come from one sample, sequenced in a study of regulatory T cells in long-lasting Graves disease. Researchers made TCR beta libraries by using iRepertoire HTBI primers and running Arm-PCR on CDR3 regions. TCRdb independently ran MiXCR on the multiplex PCR reads; one entry per CDR3 protein. The table has some 340,000 distinct CDR3 sequences, 12% seen once. Time point defined: newly diagnosed GD, antithyroid drugs for less than 3 months. RNA isolated from PBMCs was used to make the TCR library. The sample also formed part of further work on T cells in Graves' hyperthyroidism and ophthalmopathy.

The specimen was peripheral blood mononuclear cells (PBMCs), collected at new diagnosis, from a patient treated with antithyroid drugs. Source of these receptors: a woman aged 18-29 years with Graves disease.

This clonotype was counted many times. J is TRBJ1-2 and V is TRBV6-2 or TRBV6-3, with a tentative D call TRBD1 (5 bases). V lost 2 bases and J 5 bases, leaving 18 bases between the germline ends. The V gene's germline CDR1 is MNHEY and CDR2 SVGEGT. CDR3 length: 16 amino acids. CDR3 DNA: TGTGCCAGCAGTTACACCTTTCGACAGTTTGGATATGGCTACACCTTC. It encodes CASSYTFRQFGYGYTF.

V is TRBV20-1 and J is TRBJ2-1; D is tentatively TRBD1 or TRBD2 (6 bases each). Germline V CDR1 and CDR2: DFQATT, SNEGSKA (reference sequence). This CDR3 is built from 13 residues. The germline V and J ends were trimmed by 6 bases and 6 bases, with 15 bases remaining between them. Here the CDR3 DNA reads TGCAGTGCCGCACGGGGGCAAAGCAATGAGCAGTTCTTC. Residues: CSAARGQSNEQFF.

The V and J genes are TRBV29-1 and TRBJ2-2; TRBD1 or TRBD2 may be the D gene (5 bases each). The germline V gene has CDR1 SQVTM and CDR2 ANQGSEA. V was trimmed by 4 bases and J by 5 bases, leaving 8 bases between them. CDR3 length: 12 residues. In DNA form, the CDR3 reads TGCAGCGTTGTCGGGGCGACCGGGGAGCTGTTTTTT. It specifies CSVVGATGELFF.

This clonotype was recorded at least ten times. The V and J genes are TRBV29-1 and TRBJ1-1, with TRBD1 as a possible D gene (5 bases). The CDR3 covers 13 residues. The V end was cut by 7 bases, the J end by 1 base, with 13 bases between. Germline V CDR1 and CDR2: SQVTM, ANQGSEA. The CDR3 region is CSGEPGTNTEAFF. The CDR3 DNA sequence: TGCAGCGGTGAGCCGGGGACGAACACTGAAGCTTTCTTT.

Many counts were recorded for this clonotype. The J gene is TRBJ1-1, the V gene TRBV7-2; tentatively, D is TRBD1 (6 bases). Germline assignment: CDR1 SGHTA and CDR2 FQGNSA. The CDR3 has 13 residues. With 3 bases removed from V and 6 bases from J, the gap between germline ends came to 11 bases. The CDR3 spells CASSFRGFPEAFF. CDR3 in DNA: TGTGCCAGCAGCTTCAGGGGATTCCCTGAAGCTTTCTTT.

This clonotype was recorded a few times. This chain joins TRBV3-1 and TRBJ2-5; 8 bases line up with TRBD2. The CDR3 loop spans 16 amino acids. Germline lookup yields CDR1 LGHDT and CDR2 YNNKEL (reference sequence). With V trimmed by 4 bases and J by 4 bases, 11 bases remained unmatched. The CDR3 is CASSPLIAGRLETQYF. The CDR3 DNA is TGTGCCAGCAGCCCCCTAATAGCGGGACGGTTAGAGACCCAGTACTTC.

This clonotype came up many times. The chain carries TRBV20-1 and TRBJ2-3, with D perhaps TRBD1 or TRBD2 (5 bases each). The V gene's germline CDR1 is DFQATT and CDR2 SNEGSKA (reference sequence). Trimming took off 6 bases at V and 1 base at J, with 11 bases between the two ends. The CDR3 has 13 residues. The CDR3, as DNA: TGCAGTGCCCTCTTGGGACGCACAGATACGCAGTATTTT. This gives the protein CSALLGRTDTQYF.

Ten or more counts support this clonotype. V and J are TRBV11-2 and TRBJ2-3, with 7 bases lining up with TRBD1. This CDR3 comprises 14 residues. Germline trimming cut 5 bases from V and 3 bases from J; bases unmatched to any gene: 5. Germline V gene lookup returns CDR1 SGHAT and CDR2 FQNNGV. CDR3 nucleotide sequence: TGTGCCAGCAGCCAATCGGGACAGACAGATACGCAGTATTTT. It translates to CASSQSGQTDTQYF.

This clonotype came up many times. The chain couples TRBV14 to TRBJ1-1; D gene ambiguous. V was pared by 3 bases and J by 8 bases, with 13 bases between. The CDR3 runs 13 residues. The V gene's germline CDR1 is SGHDN and CDR2 FVKESK. CDR3 nucleotides: TGTGCCAGCAGCCATTCGGCGGGAGAGGAAGCTTTCTTT. Its protein product is CASSHSAGEEAFF. The whole variable domain, filled in from reference TRBV14 and TRBJ1-1, reads EAGVTQFPSHSVIEKGQTVTLRCDPISGHDNLYWYRRVMGKEIKFLLHFVKESKQDESGMPNNRFLAERTGGTYSTLKVQPAELEDSGVYFCASSHSAGEEAFFGQGTRLTVV.

This clonotype came up many times. The gene calls are TRBV3-1 and TRBJ2-1; 10 bases fit TRBD2. With 1 base clipped from V and 7 bases from J, the junction kept 13 bases outside the gene matches. Germline CDR1 is LGHDT and CDR2 is YNNKEL (reference sequence). This CDR3 has 18 amino acids. CDR3 nucleotide sequence: TGTGCCAGCAGCCAAGTCCCGCTAGCGGGAGACAGGAGGAATGAGCAGTTCTTC. Encoded protein: CASSQVPLAGDRRNEQFF.

Only a few counts were recorded for this clonotype. This chain links TRBV19 with TRBJ2-3, with 15 bases aligning to TRBD2. CDR1 LNHDA and CDR2 SQIVND come from the germline V gene (reference sequence). J was trimmed by 4 bases and V by 4 bases; bases with no gene match: 18. This CDR3 is 21 amino acids long. This CDR3 is CASSTAPWTSGRAGRPDTQYF. CDR3 bases: TGTGCCAGTAGTACTGCCCCCTGGACTAGCGGGAGGGCCGGAAGACCAGATACGCAGTATTTT.

This clonotype has a count of ten or more. The chain joins TRBV20-1 to TRBJ2-7, with a tentative D call TRBD2 (5 bases). The germline CDR1 and CDR2 sequences are DFQATT and SNEGSKA (reference sequence). With 3 bases removed from V and 0 bases from J, the gap between germline ends came to 9 bases. The CDR3 is 13 amino acids. The DNA of the CDR3 is TGCAGTGCTAGTGGACTCAGCTCCTACGAGCAGTACTTC. The encoded protein is CSASGLSSYEQYF.

This clonotype showed up many times. The chain couples TRBV20-1 to TRBJ2-7, with 7 bases identical to TRBD1. Germline loops: CDR1 DFQATT, CDR2 SNEGSKA (reference sequence). V lost 0 bases to trimming and J lost 0 bases; unmatched junction nucleotides: 2. The CDR3 contains 14 residues. The DNA of the CDR3 is TGCAGTGCTAGAGAGGACAGGAGCTCCTACGAGCAGTACTTC. Its protein is CSAREDRSSYEQYF.

There are many counts of this clonotype. The J gene is TRBJ1-1, the V gene TRBV12-3 or TRBV12-4; TRBD1 agrees at 8 bases. The CDR3 is made up of 18 amino acids. J was trimmed by 2 bases and V by 2 bases; bases with no gene match: 13. The chain's CDR3 is CASSLFRRTGTLNTEAFF. CDR3 nucleotides: TGTGCCAGCAGTTTATTTCGTAGGACAGGGACCCTCAACACTGAAGCTTTCTTT.

In nucleotides, the CDR3 is TGTGCCAGCAGCTTAGAATTGCGGGGCTACACCTTC. Protein: CASSLELRGYTF. The V gene is TRBV7-6, the J gene TRBJ1-2; no clear D gene. Per the germline V gene, CDR1 is SGHVS and CDR2 is FNYEAQ. The V end lost 1 base, the J end lost 8 bases, and 8 bases lay between the germline ends. This CDR3 has 12 amino acids.

This clonotype was picked up a small number of times. Being one base from a much bigger clone, this may be a read error. V and J are TRBV28 and TRBJ2-3; D may be TRBD1 (6 bases). The CDR3 is 14 amino acids. CDR1 MDHEN and CDR2 SYDVKM come from the germline V gene. CDR3: CVSRGRGDTDTQYF. CDR3 nucleotides: TGTGTCAGCAGAGGCAGGGGCGACACAGATACGCAGTATTTT.

This clonotype showed up many times. The CDR3 region is CASSFKISGLAGETTGELFF. CDR3 nucleotides: TGTGCCAGCAGCTTTAAGATTAGTGGACTAGCGGGAGAAACGACCGGGGAGCTGTTTTTT. The gene calls are TRBV7-9 and TRBJ2-2; TRBD2 matches 13 bases. Germline V lookup: CDR1 SEHNR, CDR2 FQNEAQ (reference sequence). The CDR3 is made up of 20 amino acids. V shed 3 bases and J 5 bases; nucleotides not matched to a gene: 15.

This clonotype was seen a handful of times. The chain carries TRBV6-2 or TRBV6-3 and TRBJ2-1; perhaps TRBD2 as D (6 bases). Trimming left V 8 bases short and J 8 bases short, with 13 bases between. The germline gives CDR1 MNHEY, CDR2 SVGEGT. The CDR3 totals 12 residues. The CDR3 reads CASRGTGYEQFF. CDR3 in DNA: TGTGCCAGCCGGGGGACCGGGTATGAGCAGTTCTTC.

This clonotype was detected many times. The rearrangement links TRBV11-2 to TRBJ1-2, with 8 bases lining up with TRBD1. The germline V gene encodes CDR1 SGHAT and CDR2 FQNNGV. V dropped 4 bases and J dropped 4; count of bases not matched to a gene: 11. This CDR3 has 16 residues. CDR3 sequence (DNA): TGTGCCAGCAGCTGGGCTGGCCAGGGGGCCAGCTATGGCTACACCTTC. This sequence encodes CASSWAGQGASYGYTF. The complete variable domain, with remaining parts taken from reference TRBV11-2 and TRBJ1-2, reads EAGVAQSPRYKIIEKRQSVAFWCNPISGHATLYWYQQILGQGPKLLIQFQNNGVVDDSQLPKDRFSAERLKGVDSTLKIQPAKLEDSAVYLCASSWAGQGASYGYTFGSGTRLTVV.

This clonotype was counted many times. At one of its ends the junction is not consistent with the germline gene, which may arise from a read error. The chain employs TRBV5-1 and TRBJ2-3; D perhaps matches TRBD2 (5 bases). This CDR3 comprises 15 residues. CDR1 is SGHRS, CDR2 YFSETQ, per germline. CDR3 DNA: TGCGGCAGCAGCTCCTGGAGAGAAGGAGGCGATACGCAGTATTTT. Amino acid sequence: CGSSSWREGGDTQYF.

This chain connects TRBV29-1 to TRBJ2-7, with D perhaps given as TRBD1 or TRBD2 (6 bases each). The CDR3 is made up of 15 amino acids. Germline V CDR1 and CDR2: SQVTM, ANQGSEA. V lost 5 bases and J lost 0, with 17 bases in between. The CDR3 DNA sequence: TGCAGCGTTCTAGGGGGGAACCCTTTCTCCTACGAGCAGTACTTC. Amino acids: CSVLGGNPFSYEQYF.

The chain is built from TRBV5-4 and TRBJ1-2; TRBD1 might be the D (6 bases). The CDR3 is 13 amino acids. V lost 3 bases to trimming and J lost 7 bases, with 13 bases between them. Germline CDR1 reads SGHNT; CDR2 reads YYREEE (reference sequence). In DNA, the CDR3 is TGTGCCAGCAGCTACACAGGGACGGGTGGCTACACCTTC. Residues: CASSYTGTGGYTF.

Ten or more counts support this clonotype. The CDR3 loop reads CSARPLVPARGRETQYF. In DNA, the CDR3 is TGCAGTGCTAGACCGCTAGTCCCCGCGCGGGGGCGAGAGACCCAGTACTTC. The V and J genes are TRBV20-1 and TRBJ2-5; tentative D call: TRBD2 (7 bases). This CDR3 comprises 17 residues. Germline values: CDR1 DFQATT, CDR2 SNEGSKA (reference sequence). Trimming shortened V by 2 bases and J by 4 bases, and 23 bases separated the two germline ends.

The chain couples TRBV20-1 to TRBJ2-3; no clear D. V was shortened by 0 bases and J by 8 bases, with 15 bases between the two germline ends. The CDR3 has 14 residues. Per germline, CDR1 DFQATT and CDR2 SNEGSKA (reference sequence). CDR3 coding DNA: TGCAGTGCTAGAGATGACGGAACGAGACCTACGCAGTATTTT. Protein sequence: CSARDDGTRPTQYF.

The sample holds a few counts of this clonotype. V usage is TRBV7-3 and J usage is TRBJ2-3; 7 nucleotides line up with TRBD2. The CDR3 spans 19 residues. Trimming cost V 5 bases and J 4 bases; bases outside gene matches: 21. CDR1 SGHTA and CDR2 FQGTGA come from the germline V gene. CDR3 nucleotides: TGTGCCAGCAGCGAATATGGTCCCTTGGGCGGGAGTAGGGCAGATACGCAGTATTTT. Translated, it gives CASSEYGPLGGSRADTQYF.

As to this clonotype: At one boundary the junction diverges from the germline segment, which might be a read error. The chain joins TRBV9 to TRBJ1-2, with D possibly TRBD1 on 5 matching bases. Per germline, CDR1 SGDLS and CDR2 YYNGEE. The CDR3 runs to 16 residues. Written as DNA, the CDR3 is TGTGCCAGCGGCGTAGCCGGGGCCGACAGTTTATATGGCTACACCTTC. Encoded protein: CASGVAGADSLYGYTF.

This clonotype was counted between two and nine times. The V gene is TRBV4-3, the J gene TRBJ2-1; no clear D gene. Trimming left V 0 bases short and J 8 bases short, with 8 bases between. CDR1 and CDR2 (germline): LGHNA, YSLEER. The CDR3 contains 13 residues. CDR3 DNA: TGCGCCAGCAGCCAAGATCCACGGTATGAGCAGTTCTTC. Protein sequence: CASSQDPRYEQFF.